This TCR beta chain was profiled in a study of shared clonotypes between healthy human individuals. Study details: The composition of the donors was two women and a few men aged 18 to 49.

Trimming shortened V by 4 bases and J by 4 bases, and 20 bases separated the two germline ends. Per the germline V gene, CDR1 is MNHEY and CDR2 is SMNVEV (reference sequence). This CDR3 contains 18 residues. Original data processing: Without quality scores, immunoSEQ junctional reads could not be filtered like full-length reads. The repertoire was sequenced with immunoSEQ multiplex PCR; TCRdb's copy has only in-frame clones and lacks some. The DNA was the basis for D and trimming; V, J and clone size are from that table. The sample comprises some 490,000 clones, roughly 80% of which are singletons, and 12% rests with the top ten.

V is TRBV27 and J is TRBJ2-6; unclear D gene. The sample comprised PBMCs. The receptor's source is a woman between 40 and 50 years old in good health. Some clones in this sample may be carry-over from other donors' samples. CDR3 DNA: TGTGCCAGCAGTTCATCGACACCTTTCCCATCAGGGGCCAACGTCCTGACTTTC. It yields the protein CASSSSTPFPSGANVLTF.